These 14 T cell receptor beta chains originate from one sample sequenced in a study of cytomegalovirus exposure and HLA in healthy donors. The primer mix had 60 Vbeta and 13 Jbeta primers. Using immunoSEQ multiplex PCR, the repertoire was profiled, and TCRdb retains in-frame clones only, with some absent. The sample has under 140,000 clones, 76% seen once. The sample was PBMCs. The receptor set was obtained from a man between 25 and 39 years old in good health and CMV-seropositive.

For this clone: Other DNA sequences in the sample encode the same CDR3. This chain joins TRBV28 and TRBJ1-5, with 8 positions matching TRBD1. The CDR3 sequence is 14 residues long. V lost 6 bases to trimming and J lost 1 base; unmatched junction nucleotides: 2. Germline CDR1 reads MDHEN; CDR2 reads SYDVKM. The CDR3, as DNA: TGTGCCAGCAGGAGACAGGGGAGCAATCAGCCCCAGCATTTT. Translating gives CASRRQGSNQPQHF.

The V and J genes are TRBV27 and TRBJ2-1; the match to TRBD1 covers 12 bases. Germline assignment: CDR1 MNHEY and CDR2 SMNVEV (reference sequence). This CDR3 region has 14 residues. The ends lost 8 bases at V and 5 bases at J; junction bases unmatched: 4. CDR3 amino acids: CASGRDRGHNEQFF. The CDR3 region has the DNA TGTGCCAGCGGCCGGGACAGGGGGCACAATGAGCAGTTCTTC.

The gene calls are TRBV28 and TRBJ1-2, with D uncertain. The V gene lost 5 bases and the J gene lost 4 bases, with 17 bases spanning the gap. The CDR3 consists of 15 residues. Germline V gene sequence: CDR1 MDHEN, CDR2 SYDVKM. The CDR3 reads CASSPSGFAIYGYTF. The CDR3 DNA reads TGTGCCAGCAGTCCGTCGGGGTTCGCGATCTATGGCTACACCTTC.

The V and J genes are TRBV30 and TRBJ1-1; 12 nucleotides match TRBD1. The CDR3 runs to 14 residues. CDR1 and CDR2 from the germline V gene are GTSNPN and SVGIG (reference sequence). Germline trimming cut 5 bases from V and 5 bases from J; bases unmatched to any gene: 6. The CDR3 protein is CAWRRDRGRTEAFF. The CDR3 DNA is TGTGCCTGGCGCCGGGACAGGGGGCGGACTGAAGCTTTCTTT.

V is TRBV5-4 and J is TRBJ2-2, with 8 bases lining up with TRBD1. The CDR3 sequence is 15 residues long. V lost 4 bases and J lost 3; bases outside the gene matches: 5. CDR1 SGHNT and CDR2 YYREEE come from the germline V gene (reference sequence). CDR3 region: CASSHDRGDTGELFF. Here the CDR3 DNA reads TGTGCCAGCAGCCACGACAGGGGTGACACCGGGGAGCTGTTTTTT.

CDR3 loop: CSVPGVTNYGYTF. Here the CDR3 DNA reads TGCAGCGTACCAGGGGTTACCAACTATGGCTACACCTTC. The gene calls are TRBV29-1 and TRBJ1-2; tentative D call: TRBD1 (6 bases). CDR1 is SQVTM and CDR2 is ANQGSEA in the germline V gene. The ends were cut back, 6 bases at V and 2 bases at J, with 13 bases in the middle. This CDR3 has 13 amino acids.

The rearrangement joins TRBV9 to TRBJ2-2, with TRBD2 matching over 15 bases. The junction had 5 bases not matched to a gene; V was cut back by 2 bases and J by 0 bases. Germline CDR1 SGDLS, CDR2 YYNGEE. This CDR3 has 19 residues. The CDR3 here is CASSVVGTSGGPNTGELFF. As DNA, the CDR3 is TGTGCCAGCAGCGTCGTCGGGACTAGCGGGGGGCCGAACACCGGGGAGCTGTTTTTT.

The chain has TRBV5-8 and TRBJ2-1; 9 bases line up with TRBD1. Trimming took 4 bases from V and 2 from J; bases not matched to a gene: 13. The germline V gene encodes CDR1 SGHTS and CDR2 YDEGEE. This CDR3 is 18 amino acids long. CDR3 in amino acids: CASSASGTGFYTYNEQFF. CDR3 DNA: TGTGCCAGCAGCGCCTCCGGGACAGGGTTTTATACCTACAATGAGCAGTTCTTC.

The chain is built from TRBV30 and TRBJ2-7; tentative D call: TRBD2 (7 bases). Deletions cut 3 bases from V and 0 bases from J, with 12 bases between. The CDR3 runs to 14 residues. CDR1 and CDR2 (germline): GTSNPN, SVGIG (reference sequence). CDR3 residues: CAWRPGGSSYEQYF. The CDR3 nucleotides are TGTGCCTGGAGGCCGGGGGGCAGCTCCTACGAGCAGTACTTC.

Comments on this clone: Other nucleotide sequences from this sample produce the same CDR3. The chain employs TRBV14 and TRBJ1-2, with 10 bases that match TRBD1. J gave up 3 bases and V 2 bases, and 12 bases lay outside the gene matches. CDR3 size: 18 residues. CDR1 is SGHDN, CDR2 FVKESK, per germline. Here the CDR3 DNA reads TGTGCCAGCAGCCAACGAGACAGGGGGCGGACTAACCACTATGGCTACACCTTC. This gives the protein CASSQRDRGRTNHYGYTF. The whole variable domain, filled in from reference TRBV14 and TRBJ1-2, reads EAGVTQFPSHSVIEKGQTVTLRCDPISGHDNLYWYRRVMGKEIKFLLHFVKESKQDESGMPNNRFLAERTGGTYSTLKVQPAELEDSGVYFCASSQRDRGRTNHYGYTFGSGTRLTVV.

This clone was counted only a few times. This chain uses TRBV13 with TRBJ2-5; 13 bases fit TRBD2. V was clipped by 4 bases and J by 0 bases; unmatched bases: 2. Germline CDR1 is PRHDT and CDR2 is FYEKMQ (reference sequence). This CDR3 contains 16 residues. The CDR3 region is CASSYGLAGDQETQYF. The CDR3 nucleotides read TGTGCCAGCAGCTATGGACTAGCGGGGGACCAAGAGACCCAGTACTTC.

The chain recombines TRBV11-2 with TRBJ2-7; TRBD2 matches at 10 bases. V lost 5 bases to trimming and J lost 4 bases; unmatched junction nucleotides: 8. CDR3 size: 15 residues. Germline-derived CDR1 and CDR2 are SGHAT and FQNNGV. The CDR3 loop reads CASSPITSGAYEQYF. In DNA, the CDR3 is TGTGCCAGCAGCCCAATCACTAGCGGGGCTTACGAGCAGTACTTC.

The chain recombines TRBV5-1 with TRBJ1-1; D gene unclear. The CDR3 runs to 14 residues. Germline V gives CDR1 SGHRS, CDR2 YFSETQ. The germline V and J ends were trimmed by 4 bases and 4 bases, with 14 bases remaining between them. The DNA of the CDR3 is TGCGCCAGCAGCCCGGACTCGGGGTTCACTGAAGCTTTCTTT. Its translation is CASSPDSGFTEAFF.

The sample holds one count of this clone. The V call is TRBV7-8, the J call TRBJ2-5; 8 positions match TRBD2. Per the germline V gene, CDR1 is SGHVS and CDR2 is FQNEAQ. CDR3 length: 15 amino acids. V lost 5 bases, J lost 1 base, and 6 bases stayed unmatched. Here the CDR3 DNA reads TGTGCCAGCAGCCCCCGGACTAGCCGCCAAGAGACCCAGTACTTC. Translated, it gives CASSPRTSRQETQYF.